Below, one T cell receptor beta chain is given with its context. The antigen it binds to is not known. Within one base of it there is no much larger clone, and no base qualities were kept. Genomic DNA was extracted from sorted cells for sequencing of the TCRbeta CDR3 region. The immunoSEQ Assay was used to sequence the TCRbeta CDR3 regions. Imported from immuneACCESS, the table was reduced by TCRdb to in-frame sequences with V and J called. These copies leave out some clones; in studies compared against another copy, an unresolved V gene accounts for under half, and the cause of the remainder is not known. Across this sample there are approximately 94,000 clones, with about 93% seen only once. Around 0.76% of the sample rests with the top ten. This record comes from a study of OX40 agonist ivuxolimab in advanced cancers. Concerning the study at large: The costimulatory receptor OX40 (CD134) was targeted by ivuxolimab, a fully human IgG2 agonistic monoclonal antibody. Intravenous ivuxolimab was administered to patients every 2 weeks at six dose levels: 0.01, 0.1, 0.3, 1.5, 3 and 10 mg/kg. Of the 50 to 55 patients in dose escalation, approximately 20 had hepatocellular carcinoma, some 15 had melanoma, 9 had renal cell carcinoma and 9 had head and neck cancer. A male proportion of about 79% and a mean age of approximately 60 years, ranging from roughly 20 to 80, were recorded for the dose-escalation cohort. Prior anti-PD-1, anti-PD-L1 or anti-CTLA-4 therapy was permitted, and about two fifths of dose-escalation patients had received checkpoint inhibitors. Partial responses occurred in three dose-escalation patients, of whom one had hepatocellular carcinoma and two had cutaneous melanoma. Peripheral TCRbeta sequencing aimed to test whether ivuxolimab altered TCR sequence diversity and caused clonal T-cell expansion. The monotherapy dose-escalation portion (N of about 57 patients) of the phase I ivuxolimab trial is reported in the paper. Broader findings and caveats from the paper: Partial responders in the 0.1-3.0 mg/kg groups had among the lowest normalized peripheral clonal expansion, especially among CD8+ T cells. After ivuxolimab, CD8+ T cells had more expanded clones than CD4+ T cells on average. At doses of 0.1 to 3.0 mg/kg, clonal expansion of both CD4+ and CD8+ T cells in blood was seen between baseline and week 6. Low levels of normalized T-cell clonal expansion were also seen in some patients who did not respond. The antigen specificity of the clonally expanded peripheral T cells was not determined.

Patients with a history of autoimmune disease or receiving systemic immunosuppression were excluded from the trial. In every dose cohort, peripheral blood was drawn for TCR sequencing at baseline, cycle 4 day 1, and cycle 7 day 1. Samples were obtained from an open-label, multicenter, first-in-human phase I dose-escalation trial of ivuxolimab. Adults with locally advanced or metastatic head and neck squamous cell, hepatocellular, melanoma or renal cell carcinoma were enrolled in the trial. Before TCR sequencing, CD4+ T cells and CD8+ T cells from peripheral blood were sorted into separate populations. The sequence came from an adult with an advanced solid tumor such as melanoma, head and neck, liver or kidney cancer. Material: CD4+ or CD8+ T cells sorted from blood, obtained in a trial of the OX40 agonist ivuxolimab.

The bases are TGTGCCAGCAGCTTATCCGACTCTGGGGCCAACGTCCTGACTTTC. Its protein is CASSLSDSGANVLTF. Here the chain combines TRBV11-2 and TRBJ2-6, with the D gene call left open. The germline V gene gives CDR1 as SGHAT and CDR2 as FQNNGV. Cut back by 2 bases and 0 bases, the V and J ends lie 5 bases apart. The CDR3 measures 15 amino acids from cysteine to phenylalanine. The entry retains the CDR3 DNA only, 45 bases that are in frame from base 1.